Each of the 10 T cell receptor beta chains below was sequenced from the same sample in a study of control samples from healthy donors and cancer patients. Sequencing was performed with immunoSEQ multiplex PCR; in TCRdb, only in-frame clones are kept and a portion is missing. The profile shows about 120,000 clones, about nine tenths of them singletons. The material sequenced was blood. The origin of the receptors is a middle-aged man in good health.

This clone has just a few counts. The rearrangement joins TRBV5-5 to TRBJ1-5; D not resolved. Germline CDR1 SGHKS, CDR2 YYEKEE (reference sequence). V was pared by 0 bases and J by 0 bases, with 7 bases between. This CDR3 comprises 15 residues. The CDR3 DNA reads TGTGCCAGCAGCTTGGCAAGGGATAGCAATCAGCCCCAGCATTTT. Its translation: CASSLARDSNQPQHF.

The CDR3 coding sequence is TGTGCCGGACAGGGGGCGGGTCAGCCCCAGCATTTT. It specifies CAGQGAGQPQHF. V is TRBV6-5 and J is TRBJ1-5, with TRBD1 matching 11 bases. Germline V lookup: CDR1 MNHEY, CDR2 SVGAGI. The CDR3 has 12 residues. The J segment lost 6 bases and the V segment lost 11 bases, leaving 3 bases of the junction unmatched.

The V and J genes are TRBV12-3 or TRBV12-4 and TRBJ1-2; D gene uncertain. V lost 11 bases and J 0 bases, leaving 13 bases between the germline ends. CDR3 length: 13 residues. DNA of the CDR3: TGTGCCTCCCGGGCAAACGCTAACTATGGCTACACCTTC. Protein: CASRANANYGYTF.

J is TRBJ2-7 and V is TRBV9, with D tentatively TRBD1 or TRBD2 (5 bases each). The length of the CDR3 is 15 residues. V lost 0 bases and J 2 bases, leaving 12 bases between the germline ends. Germline V lookup: CDR1 SGDLS, CDR2 YYNGEE. The CDR3, as DNA: TGTGCCAGCAGCGTAGGGGGGATTATGGCCTACGAGCAGTACTTC. This codes for CASSVGGIMAYEQYF.

This chain connects TRBV29-1 to TRBJ1-1; D gene ambiguous. V shed 4 bases and J shed 0 bases, with 6 bases lying between them. CDR3 length: 12 residues. Germline V gives CDR1 SQVTM, CDR2 ANQGSEA. CDR3 loop: CSVARLNTEAFF. Written as DNA, the CDR3 is TGCAGCGTTGCCAGGTTGAACACTGAAGCTTTCTTT.

V and J are TRBV11-2 and TRBJ1-6; D not resolved. The CDR3 has 14 amino acids. Germline CDR1 SGHAT, CDR2 FQNNGV. Trimming removed 2 bases at V and 5 bases at J, with 7 bases between. CDR3 residues: CASSLRDNNSPLHF. CDR3 nucleotides: TGTGCCAGCAGCTTAAGGGATAATAATTCACCCCTCCACTTT.

A few counts support this clone. The rearrangement links TRBV7-2 to TRBJ2-2, with 9 bases lining up with TRBD2. Germline CDR1 reads SGHTA; CDR2 reads FQGNSA. There are 16 residues in the CDR3. V trimming: 4 bases; J trimming: 1 base; junction bases outside the gene matches: 4. CDR3: CASSWAGGLNTGELFF. For the CDR3, the DNA is TGTGCCAGCAGCTGGGCGGGGGGGTTGAACACCGGGGAGCTGTTTTTT.

The chain carries TRBV27 and TRBJ2-3, with D unclear. The CDR3 consists of 16 residues. Germline-derived CDR1 and CDR2 are MNHEY and SMNVEV (reference sequence). Between the trimmed V and J ends, which lost 2 bases and 0 bases, there was a span of 12 bases. The CDR3 is CASSLTQRDSTDTQYF. The CDR3 DNA reads as TGTGCCAGCAGTTTAACACAGAGAGATAGCACAGATACGCAGTATTTT.

As for this clone: The junction does not match germline at one end; this may be a read error. The chain combines TRBV6-2 or TRBV6-3 with TRBJ1-1; TRBD1 is a possible D gene (6 bases). The CDR3 has 14 residues. The germline CDR1 and CDR2 sequences are MNHEY and SVGEGT. DNA for the CDR3: TGTGCCAGCGGTTACTCTTTCTTAGGGGGTGAAGCTTTCTTT. Protein product: CASGYSFLGGEAFF.

This rearrangement joins TRBV6-5 to TRBJ1-5, with D unresolved. Between the trimmed V and J ends, which lost 0 bases and 2 bases, there was a span of 8 bases. The CDR3 length is 15 residues. Germline assignment: CDR1 MNHEY and CDR2 SVGAGI. The CDR3: CASSYSASGNQPQHF. DNA for the CDR3: TGTGCCAGCAGTTACTCAGCCTCAGGCAATCAGCCCCAGCATTTT.